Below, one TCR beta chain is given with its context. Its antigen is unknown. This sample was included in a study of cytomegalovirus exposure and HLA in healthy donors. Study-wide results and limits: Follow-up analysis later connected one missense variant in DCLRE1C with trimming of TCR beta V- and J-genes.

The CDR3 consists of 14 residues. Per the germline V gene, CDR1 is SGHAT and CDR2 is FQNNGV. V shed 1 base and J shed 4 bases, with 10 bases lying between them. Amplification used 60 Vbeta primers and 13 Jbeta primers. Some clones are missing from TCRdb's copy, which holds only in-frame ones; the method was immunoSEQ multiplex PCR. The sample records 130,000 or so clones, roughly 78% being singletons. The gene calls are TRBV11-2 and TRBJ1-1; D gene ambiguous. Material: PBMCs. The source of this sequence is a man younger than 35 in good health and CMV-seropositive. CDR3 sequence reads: CASSLGGFGTEAFF. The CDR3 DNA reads TGTGCCAGCAGCTTAGGAGGGTTTGGCACTGAAGCTTTCTTT.